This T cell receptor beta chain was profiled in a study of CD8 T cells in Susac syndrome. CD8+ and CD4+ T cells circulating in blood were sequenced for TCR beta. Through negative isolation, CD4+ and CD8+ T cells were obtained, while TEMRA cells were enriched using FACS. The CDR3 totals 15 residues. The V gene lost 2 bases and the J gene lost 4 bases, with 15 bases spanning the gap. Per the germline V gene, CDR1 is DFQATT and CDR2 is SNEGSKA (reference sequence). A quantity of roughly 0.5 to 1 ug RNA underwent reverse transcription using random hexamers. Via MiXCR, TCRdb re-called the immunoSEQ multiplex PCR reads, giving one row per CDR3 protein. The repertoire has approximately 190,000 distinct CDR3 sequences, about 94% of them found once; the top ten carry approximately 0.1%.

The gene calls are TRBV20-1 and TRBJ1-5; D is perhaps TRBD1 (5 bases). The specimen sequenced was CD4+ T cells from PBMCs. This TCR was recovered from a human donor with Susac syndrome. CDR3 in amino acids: CSARSGAGSNQPQHF. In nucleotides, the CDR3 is TGCAGTGCTAGAAGTGGGGCTGGGTCAAATCAGCCCCAGCATTTT.